The next 25 T cell receptor beta chains were all read from a single sample in a study of blood T cells in healthy people across ages (dated by TCRdb to between 2015 and 2016). The library was produced with 5' RACE. For sequencing, an Illumina HiSeq 2500 was employed. A second about 7 to 11 cycle PCR used a sample-barcoded 5' primer and a J-beta primer mix. TCRdb handled the public reads itself, with Q25 trimming in fastp and clone calling in MiXCR, and kept productive beta chains. Every CDR3 protein is listed once, alongside the most common genes and DNA of its rows. The table for this sample lists 1.2 million to 1.5 million distinct CDR3 sequences; around 42% of them were counted only once. The top ten clonotypes cover 6.5% to 10% of the sample. The sequenced material came from blood. These receptor sequences come from a woman younger than 30 in good health.

The chain carries TRBV10-3 and TRBJ2-7, with 10 bases matching TRBD2. The V gene's germline CDR1 is ENHRY and CDR2 SYGVKD. This CDR3 is 13 amino acids long. With V trimmed by 10 bases and J by 2 bases, 5 bases remained unmatched. This chain's CDR3 is CAKGLAEAYEQYF. Here the CDR3 DNA reads TGTGCCAAAGGACTAGCGGAAGCCTACGAGCAGTACTTC.

The genes are TRBV18 and TRBJ2-4; D not resolved. The J call could be wrong; TRBJ2-7 is a better fit for the DNA end. Germline V gene data show CDR1 as KGHSH and CDR2 as LQKENI. The CDR3 is made up of 13 amino acids. CDR3 DNA sequence: TGTGCCAGCTCATCGGGTTCGGCGAACGAGCAGTACTTC. Translation: CASSSGSANEQYF.

The chain is built from TRBV11-2 and TRBJ2-7; 10 nucleotides agree with TRBD2. Trimming removed 1 base from V and 4 bases from J; junction bases left unmatched: 4. CDR3 length: 15 amino acids. Germline CDR1 is SGHAT and CDR2 is FQNNGV. CDR3 nucleotides: TGTGCCAGCAGCTTAGCTAGCGGGGGCATTTACGAGCAGTACTTC. Translation gives CASSLASGGIYEQYF.

This clonotype has just a few counts. The V gene is TRBV24-1, the J gene TRBJ2-3; 11 bases are shared with TRBD1. V gave up 2 bases and J gave up 0 bases; unmatched junction bases: 9. There are 19 residues in the CDR3. CDR1 is KGHDR and CDR2 is SFDVKD in the germline V gene. This CDR3 reads CATSDSPSGTGGSTDTQYF. CDR3 DNA sequence: TGTGCCACCAGTGATTCCCCCTCCGGGACAGGGGGTAGCACAGATACGCAGTATTTT.

The genes are TRBV18 and TRBJ2-4; unclear D gene. V lost 7 bases to trimming and J lost 0 bases, with 7 bases between them. Per germline, CDR1 KGHSH and CDR2 LQKENI. The CDR3 contains 13 residues. The CDR3 DNA is TGTGCCAGCTTCCAATTAGCCAAAAACATTCAGTACTTC. This sequence encodes CASFQLAKNIQYF.

This sequence joins TRBV12-3 or TRBV12-4 and TRBJ1-4, with a possible D match to TRBD1 (6 bases). The CDR3 has 15 residues. Trimming removed 2 bases at V and 8 bases at J, with 15 bases between. The CDR3 region has the DNA TGTGCCAGCAGTTTACTACAGGGTGGGGGAGAAAAACTGTTTTTT. This codes for CASSLLQGGGEKLFF.

The chain links TRBV20-1 to TRBJ2-3; TRBD1 agrees at 9 bases. CDR1 DFQATT and CDR2 SNEGSKA come from the germline V gene (reference sequence). The CDR3 contains 12 residues. V was clipped by 5 bases and J by 8 bases; unmatched bases: 5. The DNA of the CDR3 is TGCAGTGCTCGCCCGACAGGGGGTACGCAGTATTTT. It yields the protein CSARPTGGTQYF.

V gene TRBV7-6 combines with J gene TRBJ2-7; either TRBD1 or TRBD2 may fit D (5 bases each). With 1 base removed from V and 3 bases from J, the gap between germline ends came to 16 bases. Germline CDR1 SGHVS, CDR2 FNYEAQ. The CDR3 is 16 residues long. The CDR3 here is CASSLGDPSRIYEQYF. In DNA form, the CDR3 reads TGTGCCAGCAGCTTAGGGGACCCCTCCCGGATCTACGAGCAGTACTTC.

The chain combines TRBV12-3 or TRBV12-4 with TRBJ2-7, with TRBD1 as a possible D gene (6 bases). The CDR3 runs 14 residues. Trimming left V 5 bases short and J 2 bases short, with 13 bases between. CDR3 protein: CASSNRDKTYEQYF. CDR3 nucleotide sequence: TGTGCCAGCAGTAACCGGGACAAGACCTACGAGCAGTACTTC.

The sample holds many counts of this clonotype. This chain uses TRBV11-2 with TRBJ2-2; D is undetermined. Trimming took 1 base from V and 5 from J, leaving 5 bases between them. This CDR3 has 13 amino acids. CDR1 is SGHAT, CDR2 FQNNGV, per germline. The CDR3 coding sequence is TGTGCCAGCAGCTTAGTAGGGACCGGGGAGCTGTTTTTT. Its translation is CASSLVGTGELFF. Based on the CDR3 plus reference TRBV11-2 and TRBJ2-2, the full variable domain is EAGVAQSPRYKIIEKRQSVAFWCNPISGHATLYWYQQILGQGPKLLIQFQNNGVVDDSQLPKDRFSAERLKGVDSTLKIQPAKLEDSAVYLCASSLVGTGELFFGEGSRLTVL.

The genes are TRBV6-2 or TRBV6-3 and TRBJ1-3; D not certain. The CDR3 has 13 residues. V was pared by 6 bases and J by 2 bases, with 8 bases between. Germline V gene data show CDR1 as MNHEY and CDR2 as SVGEGT. This CDR3 is CASRVGTGNTIYF. As DNA, the CDR3 is TGTGCCAGCAGAGTCGGAACTGGAAACACCATATATTTT.

The V call is TRBV19, the J call TRBJ2-1; D is unresolved. Germline values: CDR1 LNHDA, CDR2 SQIVND (reference sequence). V was shortened by 10 bases and J by 7 bases, with 11 bases between the two germline ends. The CDR3 contains 11 residues. The CDR3 spells CATSRANEQFF. The CDR3 DNA reads TGTGCCACATCACGGGCGAATGAGCAGTTCTTC.

The chain carries TRBV29-1 and TRBJ2-1, with 13 nucleotides matching TRBD2. V shed 6 bases, J shed 10 bases, and the junction held 9 bases outside the gene matches. The germline V gene has CDR1 SQVTM and CDR2 ANQGSEA. CDR3 length: 14 residues. The CDR3 sequence is CSVKLAGGPGEQFF. CDR3 in DNA: TGCAGCGTGAAACTAGCGGGAGGGCCTGGAGAGCAGTTCTTC.

The chain carries TRBV6-5 and TRBJ2-1, with D maybe TRBD2 (5 bases). Between the trimmed V and J ends, which lost 6 bases and 8 bases, there was a span of 14 bases. Germline CDR1 and CDR2: MNHEY and SVGAGI. This CDR3 region has 13 residues. The CDR3 DNA reads as TGTGCCAGCAGAACTAGTGAATGGGATGAGCAGTTCTTC. This translates into CASRTSEWDEQFF.

This clonotype was found a few times. The chain recombines TRBV12-3 or TRBV12-4 with TRBJ2-3; possibly TRBD1 for D (6 bases). V was pared by 8 bases and J by 2 bases, with 14 bases between. CDR3 size: 14 residues. This chain's CDR3 is CASRMGADTDTQYF. The CDR3 DNA is TGTGCCAGCCGTATGGGGGCTGACACAGATACGCAGTATTTT.

The chain employs TRBV11-2 and TRBJ1-2; D not resolved. V was shortened by 5 bases and J by 6 bases, with 19 bases between the two germline ends. Looked up from germline, CDR1 is SGHAT and CDR2 is FQNNGV. This CDR3 spans 15 amino acids. CDR3 protein: CASSRADLFLDGYTF. CDR3 in DNA: TGTGCCAGCAGCCGAGCCGACCTATTCTTGGATGGCTACACCTTC.

This clonotype occurred once. This chain joins TRBV6-2 or TRBV6-3 and TRBJ2-7; 8 bases line up with TRBD1. The germline gives CDR1 MNHEY, CDR2 SVGEGT. Unmatched junction bases numbered 10, after V lost 0 bases and J lost 0 bases. The CDR3 totals 18 residues. Written as DNA, the CDR3 is TGTGCCAGCAGTTACTCGCCCGCCTGGGACAGGAACTCCTACGAGCAGTACTTC. Protein: CASSYSPAWDRNSYEQYF.

The chain combines TRBV7-9 with TRBJ2-1; TRBD2 matches 12 bases. Per the germline V gene, CDR1 is SEHNR and CDR2 is FQNEAQ (reference sequence). Trimming at V came to 5 bases and at J to 5 bases, leaving 7 bases not matched to a gene. This CDR3 spans 16 amino acids. CDR3 sequence (DNA): TGTGCCAGCAGCGCTAGCGGGAGGGCCTTGAACAATGAGCAGTTCTTC. The encoded protein is CASSASGRALNNEQFF. The complete variable domain, with remaining parts taken from reference TRBV7-9 and TRBJ2-1, reads DTGVSQNPRHKITKRGQNVTFRCDPISEHNRLYWYRQTLGQGPEFLTYFQNEAQLEKSRLLSDRFSAERPKGSFSTLEIQRTEQGDSAMYLCASSASGRALNNEQFFGPGTRLTVL.

DNA for the CDR3: TGCAGCGTTGAAGAGTTAAAAGTCTATGGCTACACCTTC. Its protein product is CSVEELKVYGYTF. The rearrangement joins TRBV29-1 to TRBJ1-2; unclear D gene. This CDR3 has 13 amino acids. V lost 0 bases, J lost 4 bases, and 9 bases lay in between. CDR1 is SQVTM and CDR2 is ANQGSEA in the germline V gene.

This rearrangement joins TRBV20-1 to TRBJ1-6; D remains unclear. This CDR3 has 16 amino acids. Germline CDR1 and CDR2: DFQATT and SNEGSKA (reference sequence). The V end was cut by 4 bases, the J end by 0 bases, with 13 bases between. CDR3 bases: TGCAGTGCTATAATGTCCGGAAGCTCCTATAATTCACCCCTCCACTTT. It specifies CSAIMSGSSYNSPLHF.

The genes are TRBV10-3 and TRBJ1-5; possible D gene TRBD1, 5 bases. CDR3 length: 13 residues. Germline values: CDR1 ENHRY, CDR2 SYGVKD. The V end lost 6 bases, the J end lost 5 bases, and 11 bases lay between the germline ends. The CDR3: CAIRLDRDQPQHF. CDR3 sequence (DNA): TGTGCCATCAGACTTGACAGAGATCAGCCCCAGCATTTT.

This clonotype showed up many times. The chain uses TRBV7-8 and TRBJ1-6; 8 positions match TRBD1. The CDR3 sequence is 15 residues long. Germline V gene data show CDR1 as SGHVS and CDR2 as FQNEAQ. Germline trimming cut 2 bases from V and 10 bases from J; bases unmatched to any gene: 7. Here the CDR3 reads CASSLSQNRGSPLHF. CDR3 bases: TGTGCCAGCAGCTTATCTCAAAACAGGGGGTCACCCCTCCACTTT.

In this sample, this clonotype turned up a few times. The junction departs from the called germline gene at one end, perhaps through a read error. V and J are TRBV4-1 and TRBJ1-1; possible D gene TRBD1, 6 bases. The length of the CDR3 is 16 residues. Germline V gives CDR1 MGHRA, CDR2 YSYEKL. CDR3 in amino acids: CASTQSPTTGFPEAFF. The CDR3 DNA sequence: TGCGCCAGCACCCAAAGCCCTACTACAGGGTTCCCTGAAGCTTTCTTT.

V and J are TRBV3-1 and TRBJ2-4; D might be TRBD2 (5 bases). The J call could be wrong; TRBJ2-7 is a better fit for the DNA end. The CDR3 is 14 residues long. The germline V gene has CDR1 LGHDT and CDR2 YNNKEL (reference sequence). The CDR3 DNA sequence: TGTGCCAGCAGCCAAGATTTTCGGGGATGCGAGCAGTACTTC. Translation: CASSQDFRGCEQYF.

This clonotype was found a few times. This chain links TRBV6-6 with TRBJ2-7; 11 bases line up with TRBD2. Trimming cost V 1 base and J 3 bases; bases outside gene matches: 8. In germline, CDR1 is MNHNY, CDR2 SVGAGI (reference sequence). This CDR3 spans 17 amino acids. The CDR3 is CASSYYQGLAEYYEQYF. The CDR3 DNA sequence: TGTGCCAGCAGTTACTATCAGGGACTAGCGGAGTACTACGAGCAGTACTTC.